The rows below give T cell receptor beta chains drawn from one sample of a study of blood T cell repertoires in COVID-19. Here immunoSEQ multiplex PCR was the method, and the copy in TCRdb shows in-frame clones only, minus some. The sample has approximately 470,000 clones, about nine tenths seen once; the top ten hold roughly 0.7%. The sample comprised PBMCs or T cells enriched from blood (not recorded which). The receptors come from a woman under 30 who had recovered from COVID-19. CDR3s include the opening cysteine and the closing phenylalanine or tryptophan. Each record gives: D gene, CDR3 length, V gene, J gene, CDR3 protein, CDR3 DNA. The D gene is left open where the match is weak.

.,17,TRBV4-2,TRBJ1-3,CASSQDKTATSGNTIYF,TGTGCCAGCAGCCAGGATAAAACAGCTACCTCTGGAAACACCATATATTTT
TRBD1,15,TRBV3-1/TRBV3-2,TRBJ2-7,CASSHPGQGSYEQYF,TGTGCCAGCAGCCATCCGGGACAGGGATCCTACGAGCAGTACTTC
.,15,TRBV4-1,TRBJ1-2,CASSQGPVTRLGYTF,TGCGCCAGCAGCCAAGGTCCGGTAACGAGGCTTGGCTACACCTTC
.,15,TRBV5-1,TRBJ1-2,CASLPQPQVTYGYTF,TGCGCCAGCCTACCACAACCACAGGTTACTTATGGCTACACCTTC
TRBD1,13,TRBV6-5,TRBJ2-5,CATLDRGQETQYF,TGTGCCACCCTGGACAGGGGGCAAGAGACCCAGTACTTC
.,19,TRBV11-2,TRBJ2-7,CASSFYPRGAREVFHEQYF,TGTGCCAGCAGCTTTTACCCCCGGGGGGCCCGAGAAGTCTTCCACGAGCAGTACTTC
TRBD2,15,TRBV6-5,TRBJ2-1,CASHPGGGSYNEQFF,TGTGCCAGTCACCCGGGGGGGGGCTCCTACAATGAGCAGTTCTTC
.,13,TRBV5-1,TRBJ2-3,CASSFPGTDTQYF,TGCGCCAGCAGCTTTCCGGGGACAGATACGCAGTATTTT
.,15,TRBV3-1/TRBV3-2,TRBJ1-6,CASSRSGDEDSPLHF,TGTGCCAGCAGCCGATCAGGGGATGAGGATTCACCCCTCCACTTT
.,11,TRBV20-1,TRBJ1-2,CSAKEIYGYTF,TGCAGTGCTAAGGAGATATATGGCTACACCTTC
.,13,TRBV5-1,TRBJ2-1,CASSLDVPDEQFF,TGCGCCAGCAGCTTGGACGTCCCGGATGAGCAGTTCTTC
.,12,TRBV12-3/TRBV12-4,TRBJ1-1,CASRSGSTEAFF,TGTGCCAGCAGGTCCGGGTCCACTGAAGCTTTCTTT
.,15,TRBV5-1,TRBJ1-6,CASSQSGEVNSPLHF,TGCGCCAGCTCGCAAAGCGGGGAGGTGAATTCACCCCTCCACTTT
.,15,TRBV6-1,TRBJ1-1,CASSDGGTMNTEAFF,TGTGCCAGCAGTGATGGGGGGACGATGAACACTGAAGCTTTCTTT
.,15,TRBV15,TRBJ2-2,CATSRAQGEAGELFF,TGTGCCACCAGCAGAGCCCAGGGGGAGGCCGGGGAGCTGTTTTTT
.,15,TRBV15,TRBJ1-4,CATSGLRQPNEKLFF,TGTGCCACCAGCGGCCTCCGACAGCCTAATGAAAAACTGTTTTTT
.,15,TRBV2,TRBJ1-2,CASSEARTDPYGYTF,TGTGCCAGCAGTGAAGCCCGGACAGACCCCTATGGCTACACCTTC
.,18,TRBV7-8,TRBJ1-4,CASSLGISGPATNEKLFF,TGTGCCAGCAGCTTAGGCATCAGTGGGCCAGCAACTAATGAAAAACTGTTTTTT
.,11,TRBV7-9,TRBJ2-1,CASSPLDEQFF,TGTGCCAGCAGCCCCCTAGATGAGCAGTTCTTC
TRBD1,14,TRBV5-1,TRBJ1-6,CASSLDGTGRPLHF,TGCGCCAGCAGCTTGGACGGGACAGGGAGACCCCTCCACTTT